Listed below are T cell receptor beta chains from one sample, sequenced in a study of identical twins. TCRdb re-called the 5' RACE reads through MiXCR, storing one row per CDR3 protein. This table holds 230,000 or so distinct CDR3 sequences, roughly 8% found once. The same specimen was also included in a second study, on yellow fever vaccine responses in identical twins.

Input material: CD8+ T cells sorted from blood. The receptors shown here come from a woman aged 18-30 years in good health. The CDR3 runs from the conserved cysteine through the conserved F or W. Each record gives: clone size, V gene, J gene, D gene, CDR3 protein, CDR3 DNA. D genes are given only for firm matches. The size entry is marked missing in some rows and otherwise reads once, few, many or a size class.

many	TRBV7-9	TRBJ2-5	NA	CASSLVAQETQYF	TGTGCCAGCAGCTTAGTGGCGCAAGAGACCCAGTACTTC
NA	TRBV29-1	TRBJ2-4	NA	CSVLMLAKNIQYF	TGCAGCGTTTTGATGTTAGCCAAAAACATTCAGTACTTC
few	TRBV7-8	TRBJ2-5	TRBD2	CASRPMTSGVEETQYF	TGTGCCAGCAGGCCCATGACTAGCGGGGTAGAAGAGACCCAGTACTTC
NA	TRBV9	TRBJ2-7	NA	CASSVGQTTYEQYF	TGTGCCAGCAGCGTAGGGCAGACCACCTACGAGCAGTACTTC
many	TRBV29-1	TRBJ2-7	TRBD2	CSVEPTSGESYEQYF	TGCAGCGTGGAGCCAACTAGCGGGGAATCCTACGAGCAGTACTTC
many	TRBV5-1	TRBJ2-7	NA	CASSLSGPYEQYF	TGCGCCAGCAGCTTGTCGGGGCCCTACGAGCAGTACTTC
few	TRBV19	TRBJ2-1	NA	CASSIVGDYNEQFF	TGTGCCAGTAGTATAGTCGGGGATTACAATGAGCAGTTCTTC
many	TRBV7-2	TRBJ1-4	TRBD1	CASSPGTGYEKLFF	TGTGCCAGCAGCCCCGGGACAGGGTATGAAAAACTGTTTTTT
few	TRBV14	TRBJ1-2	TRBD1	CASSQPAGTGVGYTF	TGTGCCAGCAGCCAACCAGCTGGGACAGGGGTTGGCTACACCTTC
NA	TRBV3-1	TRBJ2-3	TRBD2	CASSQVLRGGEDTQYF	TGTGCCAGCAGCCAAGTCCTTCGGGGGGGCGAAGATACGCAGTATTTT
few	TRBV18	TRBJ2-7	NA	CASSPGGAFLYEQYF	TGTGCCAGCTCACCAGGGGGCGCGTTTTTGTACGAGCAGTACTTC
many	TRBV7-2	TRBJ2-7	NA	CASSEDFIYEQYF	TGTGCCAGCAGCGAGGACTTTATCTACGAGCAGTACTTC
few	TRBV5-6	TRBJ2-7	TRBD2	CASSLGLAVPYEQYF	TGTGCCAGCAGCCTTGGACTAGCGGTTCCCTACGAGCAGTACTTC
many	TRBV27	TRBJ2-7	TRBD1	CASSFTGGDYEQYF	TGTGCCAGCAGTTTCACAGGGGGTGATTACGAGCAGTACTTC
NA	TRBV20-1	TRBJ2-7	TRBD2	CSARDPLAGALFEQYF	TGCAGTGCTAGAGATCCACTAGCGGGGGCGTTGTTCGAGCAGTACTTC
many	TRBV20-1	TRBJ2-7	NA	CSAGYEQYF	TGCAGTGCCGGGTACGAGCAGTACTTC
NA	TRBV7-8	TRBJ2-3	TRBD2	CASSPLGLAGGSADTQYF	TGTGCCAGCAGTCCCCTCGGACTAGCGGGAGGATCGGCAGATACGCAGTATTTT
many	TRBV9	TRBJ2-1	TRBD2	CASSTGTRVTEQFF	TGTGCCAGCTCAACCGGGACTAGGGTCACTGAGCAGTTCTTC
NA	TRBV2	TRBJ2-3	TRBD1	CASSTPKLGQGVTDTQYF	TGTGCCAGCTCTACCCCTAAACTCGGGCAGGGGGTGACAGATACGCAGTATTTT
NA	TRBV11-2	TRBJ2-7	NA	CASSYSGLAAEQYF	TGTGCCAGCAGCTATAGTGGTTTAGCGGCCGAGCAGTACTTC
many	TRBV18	TRBJ2-5	TRBD2	CASSPAIRTSVLQETQYF	TGTGCCAGCTCACCAGCAATTAGGACTAGCGTCCTCCAAGAGACCCAGTACTTC
few	TRBV5-1	TRBJ1-5	NA	CANPNQPQHF	TGCGCCAACCCGAATCAGCCCCAGCATTTT
NA	TRBV29-1	TRBJ1-1	NA	CSVIKLNTEAFF	TGCAGCGTGATAAAGCTGAACACTGAAGCTTTCTTT
many	TRBV28	TRBJ2-2	NA	CASSDAGSGELFF	TGTGCCAGCAGTGATGCCGGGTCCGGGGAGCTGTTTTTT
few	TRBV11-2	TRBJ2-4	NA	CASTRLGPTETLLAKNIQYF	TGTGCCAGCACACGGTTGGGGCCGACGGAGACCTTGTTAGCCAAAAACATTCAGTACTTC
NA	TRBV28	TRBJ2-7	NA	CASRYIHEQYF	TGTGCCAGCAGGTATATACACGAGCAGTACTTC
few	TRBV7-6	TRBJ2-7	TRBD1	CASSQVAGTGSYEQYF	TGTGCCAGCAGCCAAGTAGCCGGGACAGGTTCCTACGAGCAGTACTTC
few	TRBV2	TRBJ2-3	NA	CASSVLARDTQYF	TGTGCCAGCAGTGTGCTAGCTAGAGATACGCAGTATTTT
many	TRBV12-3/TRBV12-4	TRBJ1-1	TRBD1	CASSYDRGGNTEAFF	TGTGCCAGCAGTTACGACAGGGGGGGAAATACTGAAGCTTTCTTT
few	TRBV6-1	TRBJ1-2	NA	CASREGVNYGYTF	TGTGCCAGCAGGGAAGGTGTCAACTATGGCTACACCTTC
few	TRBV18	TRBJ2-7	NA	CASSPPLGSYEQYF	TGTGCCAGCTCACCACCACTGGGCTCCTACGAGCAGTACTTC
NA	TRBV4-2	TRBJ1-1	NA	CASSREPRERTEAFF	TGTGCCAGCAGCCGCGAGCCACGTGAGAGGACTGAAGCTTTCTTT
NA	TRBV20-1	TRBJ1-5	TRBD1	CSASADRGLNQPQHF	TGCAGTGCCTCCGCCGACAGGGGGCTTAATCAGCCCCAGCATTTT
few	TRBV7-9	TRBJ2-1	NA	CASSGGGASNEQFF	TGTGCCAGCAGCGGCGGGGGCGCCTCCAATGAGCAGTTCTTC
many	TRBV7-9	TRBJ2-7	NA	CASRELQPNYEQYF	TGTGCCAGCAGAGAACTACAGCCCAACTACGAGCAGTACTTC
many	TRBV7-2	TRBJ1-2	TRBD1	CASSLETGDSLYGYTF	TGTGCCAGCAGCTTAGAGACGGGGGACAGCCTATATGGCTACACCTTC
few	TRBV2	TRBJ1-1	NA	CASREGRVHLNTEAFF	TGTGCCAGCAGAGAGGGCCGGGTACACTTGAACACTGAAGCTTTCTTT
many	TRBV27	TRBJ2-1	TRBD1	CASGTGHYNEQFF	TGTGCCAGTGGGACAGGGCACTACAATGAGCAGTTCTTC
few	TRBV20-1	TRBJ2-7	TRBD1	CSAKGTAYEQYF	TGCAGTGCTAAGGGGACAGCCTACGAGCAGTACTTC
NA	TRBV7-2	TRBJ2-3	NA	CASATGVPDTQYF	TGTGCCAGCGCGACAGGTGTCCCAGATACGCAGTATTTT
many	TRBV15	TRBJ2-6	NA	CATSRDGSGNGANVLTF	TGTGCCACCAGCAGAGATGGCTCAGGGAATGGGGCCAACGTCCTGACTTTC
few	TRBV20-1	TRBJ2-7	TRBD2	CSARAPAGGPHEQYF	TGCAGTGCTAGAGCCCCAGCGGGGGGGCCTCACGAGCAGTACTTC
few	TRBV9	TRBJ2-1	NA	CASSVMGAEQFF	TGTGCCAGCAGCGTAATGGGAGCGGAGCAGTTCTTC
few	TRBV27	TRBJ2-3	NA	CASSFLVTDTQYF	TGTGCCAGCAGTTTTTTGGTTACAGATACGCAGTATTTT
many	TRBV10-3	TRBJ2-7	NA	CAISVPGEPSYEQYF	TGTGCCATCAGTGTTCCGGGAGAACCCTCCTACGAGCAGTACTTC
many	TRBV28	TRBJ1-6	NA	CASSLTGNSPLHF	TGTGCCAGCAGTTTAACAGGGAACTCACCCCTCCACTTT
many	TRBV4-1	TRBJ2-5	NA	CASSWGAIDVETQYF	TGCGCCAGCAGCTGGGGGGCAATCGACGTAGAGACCCAGTACTTC
few	TRBV12-3/TRBV12-4	TRBJ2-7	NA	CASTVGSGSYEQYF	TGTGCCAGCACTGTCGGTTCGGGTTCCTACGAGCAGTACTTC
NA	TRBV28	TRBJ2-1	TRBD2	CASTIGLRGGGEQFF	TGTGCCAGCACCATAGGTCTGCGGGGGGGCGGTGAGCAGTTCTTC
many	TRBV28	TRBJ2-3	TRBD2	CASSLSGDGTDTQYF	TGTGCCAGCAGTTTGAGCGGGGATGGCACAGATACGCAGTATTTT
many	TRBV25-1	TRBJ1-1	TRBD1	CASSDQQGVLGAEAFF	TGTGCCAGCAGTGACCAACAGGGGGTCTTGGGGGCTGAAGCTTTCTTT
few	TRBV4-3	TRBJ1-2	NA	CASSQDRLQNYGYTF	TGCGCCAGCAGCCAAGATCGGTTACAGAACTATGGCTACACCTTC
few	TRBV7-8	TRBJ2-7	TRBD1	CASSFSGTGGSFYEQYF	TGTGCCAGCAGCTTCTCCGGGACAGGGGGCTCTTTCTACGAGCAGTACTTC
few	TRBV2	TRBJ2-3	TRBD2	CASSDRFSGGDTQYF	TGTGCCAGCAGTGATCGGTTTAGCGGGGGGGATACGCAGTATTTT
NA	TRBV4-1	TRBJ2-3	TRBD2	CASSGSGGPTQYF	TGCGCCAGCAGTGGTAGCGGGGGGCCTACGCAGTATTTT
many	TRBV27	TRBJ2-7	NA	CASSLTENYEQYF	TGTGCCAGCAGTTTGACGGAAAACTACGAGCAGTACTTC
few	TRBV29-1	TRBJ2-1	NA	CSVDPLQYNEQFF	TGCAGCGTTGACCCTCTACAGTATAATGAGCAGTTCTTC
few	TRBV29-1	TRBJ2-3	TRBD1	CSVVEQGAITDTQYF	TGCAGCGTTGTAGAGCAGGGGGCAATCACAGATACGCAGTATTTT